One and the same sample provided the 26 T cell receptor beta chains below, sequenced in a study of blood T cell repertoires in COVID-19. The data were produced by immunoSEQ multiplex PCR, yet TCRdb's version contains in-frame clones alone and is incomplete. In the table there are under 300,000 clones, roughly 91% of which are singletons. Source material: peripheral blood. These receptors all stem from a woman aged 40 to 50 who had recovered from COVID-19.

The J gene is TRBJ1-1, the V gene TRBV7-3; D is possibly TRBD1 (5 bases). The V end lost 11 bases, the J end lost 5 bases, and 21 bases lay between the germline ends. This CDR3 has 14 amino acids. Germline CDR1 reads SGHTA; CDR2 reads FQGTGA. This CDR3 reads CASKAGSGNTEAFF. CDR3 sequence (DNA): TGTGCCTCCAAGGCAGGGAGCGGGAATACTGAAGCTTTCTTT. The entire variable domain, with the rest obtained from reference TRBV7-3 and TRBJ1-1, is as follows: GAGVSQTPSNKVTEKGKYVELRCDPISGHTALYWYRQSLGQGPEFLIYFQGTGAADDSGLPNDRFFAVRPEGSVSTLKIQRTERGDSAVYLCASKAGSGNTEAFFGQGTRLTVV.

The CDR3 coding sequence is TGTGCCAGCAGCTTAGAGGTCAGGGGAGGGTATGGCTACACCTTC. Translation gives CASSLEVRGGYGYTF. The chain joins TRBV7-9 to TRBJ1-2; D may be TRBD1 (6 bases). V shed 1 base and J shed 5 bases, with 14 bases lying between them. Germline values: CDR1 SEHNR, CDR2 FQNEAQ (reference sequence). This CDR3 comprises 15 residues.

V and J are TRBV27 and TRBJ2-7; D may be TRBD2 (6 bases). The CDR3 covers 13 residues. Trimming took 9 bases from V and 3 from J, leaving 15 bases between them. CDR1 is MNHEY and CDR2 is SMNVEV in the germline V gene (reference sequence). CDR3 protein: CARPPPGGYEQYF. The DNA of the CDR3 is TGTGCCAGGCCCCCCCCCGGGGGCTACGAGCAGTACTTC.

The rearrangement joins TRBV6-1 to TRBJ1-5; no clear D. V lost 1 base and J lost 7, with 8 bases in between. The CDR3 is 13 residues long. CDR1 and CDR2 from the germline V gene are MNHNS and SASEGT. The DNA of the CDR3 is TGTGCCAGCAGTGAAGGGAGGGTACAGCCCCAGCATTTT. It is translated as CASSEGRVQPQHF.

This clone was picked up one time. The chain uses TRBV14 and TRBJ2-7; D ambiguous. Germline CDR1 SGHDN, CDR2 FVKESK. The V end lost 1 base, the J end lost 3 bases, and 7 bases lay between the germline ends. The CDR3 spans 13 residues. CDR3 region: CASSQVDNYEQYV. The CDR3 coding sequence is TGTGCCAGCAGCCAAGTTGACAACTACGAGCAGTACGTC.

The rearrangement links TRBV5-1 to TRBJ2-7; 12 bases agree with TRBD1. The CDR3 contains 15 residues. V lost 6 bases and J lost 2; bases outside the gene matches: 6. In germline, CDR1 is SGHRS, CDR2 YFSETQ. CDR3 nucleotide sequence: TGCGCCAGCACCGAGGGGACAGGGGGCACCTACGAGCAGTACGTC. Translated: CASTEGTGGTYEQYV.

The J gene is TRBJ2-4, the V gene TRBV12-2; TRBD2, the table's D call, was not compared with the DNA. TRBV12-2 is a pseudogene locus. The CDR3 is 15 amino acids. CDR3 amino acids: CASRLPRDFENIQYF. The CDR3 DNA reads TGTGCAAGTCGCTTACCCCGGGACTTCGAAAACATTCAGTACTTC.

V is TRBV5-1 and J is TRBJ2-3; 11 positions agree with TRBD2. Germline trimming cut 4 bases from V and 1 base from J; bases unmatched to any gene: 8. The CDR3 covers 17 residues. Germline V gene data show CDR1 as SGHRS and CDR2 as YFSETQ. The chain's CDR3 is CASSPVAGGPGTDTQYF. The DNA of the CDR3 is TGCGCCAGCAGCCCGGTAGCGGGAGGGCCCGGCACAGATACGCAGTATTTT.

The rearrangement links TRBV11-3 to TRBJ2-1; no clear D gene. V was cut by 1 base and J by 6 bases, with 7 bases left in between. Germline CDR1 reads SGHNT; CDR2 reads YENEEA. This CDR3 region has 13 residues. CDR3 bases: TGTGCCAGCAGCTTAGGACACTTCAATGAGCAGTTCTTC. This sequence encodes CASSLGHFNEQFF. The entire variable domain, with the rest obtained from reference TRBV11-3 and TRBJ2-1, is as follows: EAGVVQSPRYKIIEKKQPVAFWCNPISGHNTLYWYLQNLGQGPELLIRYENEEAVDDSQLPKDRFSAERLKGVDSTLKIQPAELGDSAVYLCASSLGHFNEQFFGPGTRLTVL.

The gene calls are TRBV3-1 (or the pseudogene TRBV3-2) and TRBJ2-7; 8 bases fit TRBD1. Germline V CDR1 and CDR2: LGHDT, YNNKEL (reference sequence). Trimming removed 3 bases from V and 0 bases from J; junction bases left unmatched: 4. The CDR3 has 15 amino acids. DNA of the CDR3: TGTGCCAGCAGCCACCGGGACAGGAGCTCCTACGAGCAGTACGTC. It specifies CASSHRDRSSYEQYV.

This clone was seen once. The chain links TRBV23-1 to TRBJ2-7, with 11 bases matching TRBD2. TRBV23-1 is sorted into the ORF group, with uncertain function. After removal of 7 bases from V and 5 bases from J, the junction contained 10 bases not matched to a gene. The CDR3 is made up of 15 amino acids. CDR3 protein: CASTPRGLAAHEQYV. The CDR3 nucleotides read TGCGCCAGCACCCCAAGGGGACTAGCGGCCCACGAGCAGTACGTC.

The chain joins TRBV3-1 (or the pseudogene TRBV3-2) to TRBJ1-5; a possible D gene is TRBD1 (6 bases). This CDR3 has 13 residues. CDR1 is LGHDT and CDR2 is YNNKEL in the germline V gene (reference sequence). Trimming removed 5 bases at V and 4 bases at J, with 9 bases between. The CDR3: CASSSTGNQPQHF. In DNA form, the CDR3 reads TGTGCCAGCAGCTCCACAGGGAATCAGCCCCAGCATTTT.

The chain is built from TRBV19 and TRBJ2-1; 7 bases are shared with TRBD2. CDR1 and CDR2 from the germline V gene are LNHDA and SQIVND (reference sequence). V was pared by 1 base and J by 0 bases, with 3 bases of the junction left unmatched. The CDR3 extends over 16 amino acids. CDR3 sequence: CASSIGLADSYNEQFF. The CDR3 DNA sequence: TGTGCCAGTAGTATAGGGCTAGCGGACTCCTACAATGAGCAGTTCTTC.

This clone was counted a single time. The V call is TRBV9, the J call TRBJ1-2; the match to TRBD1 covers 11 bases. Trimming took 4 bases from V and 4 from J; bases not matched to a gene: 6. Per the germline V gene, CDR1 is SGDLS and CDR2 is YYNGEE. The CDR3 is made up of 15 amino acids. CDR3 nucleotide sequence: TGTGCCAGCAGCCCCGGGACAGGGGGACCCTATGGCTACACCTTC. It encodes CASSPGTGGPYGYTF.

CDR3 region: CASSLFGPISSSGANVLTF. The DNA of the CDR3 is TGTGCCAGCAGCTTATTCGGTCCCATTAGTTCCTCTGGGGCCAACGTCCTGACTTTC. The chain has TRBV7-9 and TRBJ2-6; D call uncertain. The V gene lost 2 bases and the J gene lost 0 bases, with 17 bases spanning the gap. This CDR3 has 19 amino acids. Germline V gene sequence: CDR1 SEHNR, CDR2 FQNEAQ (reference sequence).

This chain joins TRBV19 and TRBJ1-2, with D perhaps matching TRBD1 (6 bases). Per the germline V gene, CDR1 is LNHDA and CDR2 is SQIVND (reference sequence). The CDR3 runs 17 residues. The V and J ends lost 7 bases and 4 bases respectively, with 25 bases between them. This chain's CDR3 is CASNTRGPGALGYGYTF. The CDR3 nucleotides read TGTGCCAGTAACACACGGGGCCCAGGGGCCCTTGGCTATGGCTACACCTTC.

The J gene is TRBJ1-2, the V gene TRBV7-2, with D unclear. Germline V lookup: CDR1 SGHTA, CDR2 FQGNSA. This CDR3 is built from 16 residues. V was pared by 5 bases and J by 7 bases, with 23 bases between. The CDR3 DNA follows: TGTGCCAGCAGCCGTCGAGTGGGGTCCGGGCGGGGTGGCTACACCTTC. Translating gives CASSRRVGSGRGGYTF.

The CDR3 DNA is TGTGCCACCGTGAGGGCAGGAGGGTCTATCCGAACTGAAGCTTTCTTT. The encoded protein is CATVRAGGSIRTEAFF. The chain carries TRBV10-3 and TRBJ1-1; D unresolved. This CDR3 is 16 amino acids long. Germline assignment: CDR1 ENHRY and CDR2 SYGVKD. V was shortened by 10 bases and J by 5 bases, with 26 bases between the two germline ends.

The genes are TRBV3-1 (or the pseudogene TRBV3-2) and TRBJ1-4; 8 positions match TRBD1. V shed 3 bases, J shed 7 bases, and the junction held 7 bases outside the gene matches. The CDR3 length is 15 residues. From germline, CDR1 is LGHDT and CDR2 YNNKEL (reference sequence). As DNA, the CDR3 is TGTGCCAGCAGCCAGGGGGCAACAGGGGGTGAAAAACTGTTTTTT. Protein sequence: CASSQGATGGEKLFF.

This chain uses TRBV7-2 with TRBJ1-4; 10 nucleotides agree with TRBD1. The CDR3 totals 15 residues. Germline V CDR1 and CDR2: SGHTA, FQGNSA. V trimming: 5 bases; J trimming: 3 bases; junction bases outside the gene matches: 3. The CDR3: CASSPDRGANEKLFF. CDR3 nucleotides: TGTGCCAGCAGCCCGGACAGGGGGGCTAATGAAAAACTGTTTTTT.

V gene TRBV11-3 combines with J gene TRBJ1-1; maybe TRBD1 (5 bases). Germline V lookup: CDR1 SGHNT, CDR2 YENEEA. V lost 3 bases and J lost 3, with 11 bases in between. This CDR3 has 14 residues. The CDR3 here is CASSFGGKDTEAFF. The CDR3 DNA reads TGTGCCAGCAGCTTCGGGGGGAAGGACACTGAAGCTTTCTTT.

V gene TRBV7-9 combines with J gene TRBJ1-5; TRBD1 might be the D (6 bases). CDR1 is SEHNR and CDR2 is FQNEAQ in the germline V gene (reference sequence). The CDR3 length is 15 residues. The V gene lost 4 bases and the J gene lost 3 bases, with 13 bases spanning the gap. CDR3 DNA: TGTGCCAGCAGCTCAGGGGTGGGGGACAATCAGCCCCAGCATTTT. Its translation is CASSSGVGDNQPQHF.

There are a few counts of this clone. The gene calls are TRBV28 and TRBJ2-7; a weak D match, TRBD1 (6 bases). Trimming left V 6 bases short and J 4 bases short, with 13 bases between. From germline, CDR1 is MDHEN and CDR2 SYDVKM. There are 13 residues in the CDR3. The CDR3 is CASSPTGWYEQYF. The CDR3 region has the DNA TGTGCCAGCAGCCCCACAGGGTGGTACGAGCAGTACTTC.

This clone was seen only a few times. The CDR3 reads CASRGAHVTHEQYF. The DNA for the CDR3 is TGTGCCAGTAGAGGGGCCCACGTTACGCACGAGCAGTACTTC. The chain employs TRBV19 and TRBJ2-7; tentative D call: TRBD1 (5 bases). In germline, CDR1 is LNHDA, CDR2 SQIVND (reference sequence). V was cut by 6 bases and J by 5 bases, with 17 bases left in between. This CDR3 is built from 14 residues.

The chain has TRBV24-1 and TRBJ1-1; 9 positions agree with TRBD1. J gave up 3 bases and V 8 bases, and 6 bases lay outside the gene matches. Germline CDR1 reads KGHDR; CDR2 reads SFDVKD. The CDR3 totals 14 residues. CDR3 residues: CATTGQGLDTEAFF. As DNA, the CDR3 is TGTGCCACCACGGGACAGGGTTTGGACACTGAAGCTTTCTTT.

The chain has TRBV5-5 and TRBJ2-1; 11 bases are a match to TRBD2. Germline values: CDR1 SGHKS, CDR2 YYEKEE (reference sequence). With 4 bases clipped from V and 6 bases from J, the junction kept 6 bases outside the gene matches. The CDR3 is 15 amino acids. The CDR3 is CASSLGLAAINEQFF. The CDR3 coding sequence is TGTGCCAGCAGCCTGGGACTAGCGGCCATCAATGAGCAGTTCTTC.